This T cell receptor (beta chain) was found in a study of T cells in Graves' hyperthyroidism and ophthalmopathy. The V gene's germline CDR1 is MNHNS and CDR2 SASEGT. The CDR3 sequence is 15 residues long. With 6 bases removed from V and 3 bases from J, the gap between germline ends came to 17 bases. Amplification yielded TCR beta CDR3 regions, with RNA transcripts as the source. Researchers ran a first-round RT-PCR on the TCR CDR3 using the HTBI primer set. TCRdb itself ran the multiplex PCR reads through MiXCR, one entry per CDR3 protein. The sample includes around 240,000 distinct CDR3 sequences, around 17% of them seen just once. Out of 10 ml of fresh peripheral blood came the PBMCs. There are many counts of this clonotype.

The specimen sequenced was blood. The chain couples TRBV6-1 to TRBJ1-1; D gene ambiguous. This sequence was found in a woman younger than 30 with Graves' ophthalmopathy. The CDR3 bases are TGTGCCAGCAGGTCGTACAGAGGTGTGGACACTGAAGCTTTCTTT. The encoded protein is CASRSYRGVDTEAFF.